Included here is one T cell receptor beta chain sequence, with context. The antigen is unknown. The record originates from a study of graft-versus-host responses after intestinal transplantation. Looking at the study overall: All recipients were given anti-thymocyte globulin induction, and tacrolimus and steroids were then administered for around three years.

Measured with immunoSEQ multiplex PCR; TCRdb has only the in-frame clones, and not every one. The sample includes 80,000 to 100,000 clones, around 90% of them seen just once. General study results and limits: Early HvG declines after transplant were associated with peak circulating GvH clone levels.

With 0 bases removed from V and 6 bases from J, the gap between germline ends came to 12 bases. The length of the CDR3 is 15 residues. Germline V gene sequence: CDR1 MGHRA, CDR2 YSYEKL. The chain links TRBV4-1 to TRBJ2-1, with D perhaps TRBD1 (6 bases). The input for sequencing was unstimulated CD4+ T cells sorted from spleen or lymph node cells, taken before intestinal transplant. The receptor's source is a human donor who received an intestinal transplant. CDR3 loop: CASSQDPTRGNEQFF. In nucleotides, the CDR3 is TGCGCCAGCAGCCAAGATCCTACCAGGGGCAATGAGCAGTTCTTC.